Shown below are 29 T cell receptor beta chains from a single sample sequenced in a study of blood T cells in healthy people across ages. Next came a second PCR, run for about 6 to 11 cycles, which used a sample-barcoded 5' primer along with a J-beta primer mix. From the 5' RACE reads, TCRdb called clonotypes with MiXCR, one entry per CDR3 protein. Seen here are 700,000 to 900,000 distinct CDR3 sequences, 25% to 30% observed once, and the top ten hold under 3%. These data were also reused for a study on T cells of mothers and their children.

The sample comprised blood. Receptor source: a boy under 18 in good health.

The chain links TRBV6-5 to TRBJ2-1; D is unclear. The V end lost 6 bases, the J end lost 5 bases, and 8 bases lay between the germline ends. The CDR3 has 12 residues. Germline V gene sequence: CDR1 MNHEY, CDR2 SVGAGI. The CDR3 spells CASSLDHNEQFF. The CDR3 bases are TGTGCCAGCAGCCTCGATCACAATGAGCAGTTCTTC.

The chain couples TRBV2 to TRBJ2-7, with 7 bases lining up with TRBD1. The J segment lost 0 bases and the V segment lost 6 bases, leaving 11 bases of the junction unmatched. The CDR3 is 16 amino acids. Germline V lookup: CDR1 SNHLY, CDR2 FYNNEI. CDR3 sequence: CASSDRATVSSYEQYF. Written as DNA, the CDR3 is TGTGCCAGCAGCGACAGGGCCACGGTTAGCTCCTACGAGCAGTACTTC. Full variable domain (rest looked up from reference TRBV2 and TRBJ2-7): EPEVTQTPSHQVTQMGQEVILRCVPISNHLYFYWYRQILGQKVEFLVSFYNNEISEKSEIFDDQFSVERPDGSNFTLKIRSTKLEDSAMYFCASSDRATVSSYEQYFGPGTRLTVT.

This clonotype came up a few times. V is TRBV9 and J is TRBJ1-4; D gene uncertain. The CDR3 sequence is 14 residues long. V dropped 1 base and J dropped 6 bases, with 10 bases sitting between them. The germline CDR1 and CDR2 sequences are SGDLS and YYNGEE. As DNA, the CDR3 is TGTGCCAGCAGCGTACGGGAGGGCGATGAAAAACTGTTTTTT. Its protein is CASSVREGDEKLFF.

V and J are TRBV6-6 and TRBJ2-1, with a possible D match to TRBD2 (5 bases). Germline CDR1 and CDR2: MNHNY and SVGAGI (reference sequence). CDR3 size: 15 residues. V was pared by 4 bases and J by 0 bases, with 10 bases between. The CDR3 sequence: CASSSREPSYNEQFF. The CDR3 nucleotides read TGTGCCAGCAGTTCCCGGGAACCCTCCTACAATGAGCAGTTCTTC.

This clonotype has only a few counts. This chain uses TRBV20-1 with TRBJ1-5, with a tentative D call TRBD1 (6 bases). There are 16 residues in the CDR3. The germline V gene has CDR1 DFQATT and CDR2 SNEGSKA (reference sequence). Trimming removed 2 bases from V and 0 bases from J, with 14 bases in between. CDR3: CSARSQGGYSNQPQHF. CDR3 coding DNA: TGCAGTGCTAGATCACAGGGAGGGTATAGCAATCAGCCCCAGCATTTT.

V and J are TRBV20-1 and TRBJ2-5; possible D gene TRBD2, 7 bases. Germline V lookup: CDR1 DFQATT, CDR2 SNEGSKA (reference sequence). Between the trimmed V and J ends, which lost 0 bases and 7 bases, there was a span of 24 bases. The CDR3 contains 17 residues. CDR3 loop: CSARDSTLGGGRGTQYF. The CDR3 bases are TGCAGTGCTAGAGACAGCACCTTGGGCGGGGGCCGGGGGACCCAGTACTTC.

This clonotype was found a few times. The chain has TRBV20-1 and TRBJ1-3, with 8 bases fitting TRBD1. Germline loops: CDR1 DFQATT, CDR2 SNEGSKA (reference sequence). The CDR3 has 14 amino acids. V was pared by 1 base and J by 6 bases, with 5 bases of the junction left unmatched. The CDR3, as DNA: TGCAGTGCTAGAGTTCCGGACAGGGAAAACACCATATATTTT. Its protein is CSARVPDRENTIYF.

Worth noting for this clonotype: One junction end does not reproduce the germline sequence, and a read error may be involved. This chain joins TRBV3-1 and TRBJ1-2; D is ambiguous. This CDR3 region has 13 residues. Germline V gene data show CDR1 as LGHDT and CDR2 as YNNKEL (reference sequence). The CDR3 loop reads CASSKEYAGGYTF. CDR3 DNA sequence: TGTGCCAGCAGCAAAGAGTATGCTGGAGGCTACACCTTC.

The V call is TRBV20-1, the J call TRBJ2-3; 9 bases are shared with TRBD2. CDR1 DFQATT and CDR2 SNEGSKA come from the germline V gene (reference sequence). V gave up 1 base and J gave up 0 bases; unmatched junction bases: 2. CDR3 length: 15 amino acids. CDR3 nucleotides: TGCAGTGCTAGAGTAGCGGGGGAGAGCACAGATACGCAGTATTTT. The encoded protein is CSARVAGESTDTQYF.

The chain joins TRBV19 to TRBJ1-1, with unresolved D. This CDR3 is built from 12 residues. Trimming shortened V by 2 bases and J by 5 bases, and 6 bases separated the two germline ends. Germline V gives CDR1 LNHDA, CDR2 SQIVND (reference sequence). DNA for the CDR3: TGTGCCAGTAGTATATCTGTTACTGAAGCTTTCTTT. Translating it yields CASSISVTEAFF.

V and J are TRBV10-1 and TRBJ2-4; TRBD1 matches 8 bases. The germline V gene has CDR1 WNHNN and CDR2 SYGVQD (reference sequence). V trimming: 6 bases; J trimming: 5 bases; junction bases outside the gene matches: 3. The length of the CDR3 is 13 residues. The chain's CDR3 is CASSAGQENIQYF. The DNA of the CDR3 is TGCGCCAGCAGCGCGGGACAGGAAAACATTCAGTACTTC.

The chain couples TRBV11-2 to TRBJ2-7; D remains unclear. The DNA end is a closer match to TRBJ2-5, so the J assignment may be wrong. Germline lookup yields CDR1 SGHAT and CDR2 FQNNGV. The CDR3 consists of 15 residues. CDR3 region: CASSLDGLTQETQYF. The CDR3 coding sequence is TGTGCCAGCAGCTTAGACGGTTTAACACAAGAGACCCAGTACTTC.

The table lists this clonotype with a few counts. The junction and the germline gene differ at one end; a read error may be behind it. The rearrangement links TRBV28 to TRBJ1-5; the D gene is possibly TRBD1 (5 bases). The CDR3 is 14 amino acids. The germline V gene encodes CDR1 MDHEN and CDR2 SYDVKM. The CDR3 DNA sequence: TGTGCCAGCGGTTTATCGGGCGGAGGGGAGCCCCAGCATTTT. Residues: CASGLSGGGEPQHF. Filled out from reference TRBV28 and TRBJ1-5, the complete variable domain reads DVKVTQSSRYLVKRTGEKVFLECVQDMDHENMFWYRQDPGLGLRLIYFSYDVKMKEKGDIPEGYSVSREKKERFSLILESASTNQTSMYLCASGLSGGGEPQHFGDGTRLSIL.

CDR3 region: CASSGDRNSPLHF. As DNA, the CDR3 is TGTGCCAGCTCAGGGGACAGGAATTCACCCCTCCACTTT. V usage is TRBV18 and J usage is TRBJ1-6; TRBD1 matches 8 bases. The CDR3 consists of 13 residues. Germline trimming cut 5 bases from V and 7 bases from J; bases unmatched to any gene: 1. CDR1 KGHSH and CDR2 LQKENI come from the germline V gene.

This clonotype was observed a few times. The chain carries TRBV5-1 and TRBJ2-4, with TRBD1 matching over 7 bases. This CDR3 has 15 amino acids. Germline CDR1 reads SGHRS; CDR2 reads YFSETQ. The J segment lost 8 bases and the V segment lost 5 bases, leaving 13 bases of the junction unmatched. This CDR3 is CASSSEPTGKDIQYF. In DNA form, the CDR3 reads TGCGCCAGCAGTTCAGAACCGACAGGGAAGGACATTCAGTACTTC.

V and J are TRBV10-3 and TRBJ2-5, with D possibly matching TRBD2 (5 bases). The DNA end is more similar to TRBJ2-7, so the J call may be wrong. CDR3 length: 16 amino acids. Per germline, CDR1 ENHRY and CDR2 SYGVKD. The CDR3 sequence: CAISESIEGNAYEQYF. The CDR3 DNA sequence: TGTGCCATCAGTGAGTCGATCGAGGGAAACGCCTACGAGCAGTACTTC.

The rearrangement uses TRBV7-9 and TRBJ1-2; D uncertain. The CDR3 totals 16 residues. CDR1 is SEHNR and CDR2 is FQNEAQ in the germline V gene (reference sequence). The V end lost 2 bases, the J end lost 4 bases, and 17 bases lay between the germline ends. CDR3 sequence: CASSLLALGLAYGYTF. The CDR3 coding sequence is TGTGCCAGCAGCTTATTGGCCCTGGGTTTGGCCTATGGCTACACCTTC.

The chain joins TRBV29-1 to TRBJ2-3; D not resolved. Per the germline V gene, CDR1 is SQVTM and CDR2 is ANQGSEA. This CDR3 spans 11 amino acids. The DNA of the CDR3 is TGCAGTTCCCACTGGGTAGGTGCGCAGTATTTT. Residues: CSSHWVGAQYF.

This clonotype has a handful of counts. The chain employs TRBV6-1 and TRBJ1-4; TRBD1 might be the D (5 bases). Germline V gene data show CDR1 as MNHNS and CDR2 as SASEGT. This CDR3 is 16 amino acids long. Trimming removed 8 bases from V and 3 bases from J, with 19 bases in between. CDR3: CASSTGRVGANEKLFF. CDR3 in DNA: TGTGCCAGCTCCACCGGCCGGGTAGGGGCTAATGAAAAACTGTTTTTT.

The chain couples TRBV27 to TRBJ1-1; 7 nucleotides line up with TRBD1. This CDR3 region has 14 residues. Germline CDR1 and CDR2: MNHEY and SMNVEV (reference sequence). V lost 3 bases to trimming and J lost 3 bases; unmatched junction nucleotides: 4. For the CDR3, the DNA is TGTGCCAGCAGTTTGAGGGGGCCGCACACTGAAGCTTTCTTT. Amino acids: CASSLRGPHTEAFF.

In nucleotides, the CDR3 is TGCAGCGTTGACCAACAGGGAAACTACGAGCAGTACTTC. This translates into CSVDQQGNYEQYF. V is TRBV29-1 and J is TRBJ2-7, with TRBD1 as a possible D gene (6 bases). Trimming cost V 3 bases and J 3 bases, with 12 bases left between them. The CDR3 consists of 13 residues. Germline loops: CDR1 SQVTM, CDR2 ANQGSEA.

The CDR3 region is CASSVGGTGAEQYF. Here the CDR3 DNA reads TGTGCCAGCAGCGTAGGAGGGACAGGGGCCGAGCAGTACTTC. The V and J genes are TRBV9 and TRBJ2-7; 10 bases agree with TRBD1. This CDR3 comprises 14 residues. The J segment lost 6 bases and the V segment lost 0 bases, leaving 3 bases of the junction unmatched. Per the germline V gene, CDR1 is SGDLS and CDR2 is YYNGEE. Full variable domain (rest looked up from reference TRBV9 and TRBJ2-7): DSGVTQTPKHLITATGQRVTLRCSPRSGDLSVYWYQQSLDQGLQFLIQYYNGEERAKGNILERFSAQQFPDLHSELNLSSLELGDSALYFCASSVGGTGAEQYFGPGTRLTVT.

Here the CDR3 reads CASSGPGGGIDGYTF. CDR3 bases: TGTGCCAGCAGTGGTCCAGGGGGCGGGATTGATGGCTACACCTTC. The chain employs TRBV28 and TRBJ1-2, with 8 nucleotides matching TRBD1. The CDR3 is 15 amino acids. V dropped 5 bases and J dropped 6; count of bases not matched to a gene: 11. In germline, CDR1 is MDHEN, CDR2 SYDVKM.

The rearrangement links TRBV30 to TRBJ2-7; 11 nucleotides match TRBD1. The junction had 4 bases not matched to a gene; V was cut back by 1 base and J by 2 bases. Per germline, CDR1 GTSNPN and CDR2 SVGIG (reference sequence). CDR3 length equals 15 residues. CDR3: CAWSAKGQGAYEQYF. For the CDR3, the DNA is TGTGCCTGGAGTGCGAAGGGACAGGGGGCCTACGAGCAGTACTTC. The full variable domain, in which reference TRBV30 and TRBJ2-7 provide the parts outside the CDR3, is SQTIHQWPATLVQPVGSPLSLECTVEGTSNPNLYWYRQAAGRGLQLLFYSVGIGQISSEVPQNLSASRPQDRQFILSSKKLLLSDSGFYLCAWSAKGQGAYEQYFGPGTRLTVT.

V is TRBV9 and J is TRBJ1-3; D might be TRBD1 (5 bases). Trimming took off 0 bases at V and 0 bases at J, with 7 bases between the two ends. The CDR3 length is 15 residues. Germline loops: CDR1 SGDLS, CDR2 YYNGEE. This CDR3 is CASSVAGTSGNTIYF. The DNA of the CDR3 is TGTGCCAGCAGCGTAGCTGGGACCTCTGGAAACACCATATATTTT.

This clonotype was detected only a few times. The chain employs TRBV20-1 and TRBJ2-3; 11 bases fit TRBD2. The V gene's germline CDR1 is DFQATT and CDR2 SNEGSKA (reference sequence). V lost 8 bases and J lost 5; bases outside the gene matches: 12. The CDR3 length is 15 residues. CDR3 sequence: CSTLGASGGKDTQYF. The CDR3 bases are TGCAGTACACTAGGGGCTAGCGGGGGGAAAGATACGCAGTATTTT.

In its sample, this clonotype was seen a few times. J is TRBJ2-5 and V is TRBV6-6; D gene uncertain. From germline, CDR1 is MNHNY and CDR2 SVGAGI (reference sequence). The V gene lost 7 bases and the J gene lost 1 base, with 10 bases spanning the gap. This CDR3 contains 13 residues. CDR3 bases: TGTGCCAGCACCATACAGATCCAAGAGACCCAGTACTTC. This codes for CASTIQIQETQYF.

This rearrangement joins TRBV24-1 to TRBJ1-2; D unresolved. There are 13 residues in the CDR3. V lost 4 bases and J 1 base, leaving 6 bases between the germline ends. CDR1 is KGHDR, CDR2 SFDVKD, per germline. DNA for the CDR3: TGTGCCACCAGTGAGGACCATAACTATGGCTACACCTTC. It specifies CATSEDHNYGYTF.

The chain uses TRBV10-3 and TRBJ2-1; 12 bases fit TRBD2. The CDR3 has 14 residues. The germline gives CDR1 ENHRY, CDR2 SYGVKD. Unmatched junction bases numbered 5, after V lost 5 bases and J lost 9 bases. This chain's CDR3 is CAISSSGGAGEQFF. The CDR3 nucleotides are TGTGCCATCAGTTCTAGCGGGGGGGCCGGTGAGCAGTTCTTC.